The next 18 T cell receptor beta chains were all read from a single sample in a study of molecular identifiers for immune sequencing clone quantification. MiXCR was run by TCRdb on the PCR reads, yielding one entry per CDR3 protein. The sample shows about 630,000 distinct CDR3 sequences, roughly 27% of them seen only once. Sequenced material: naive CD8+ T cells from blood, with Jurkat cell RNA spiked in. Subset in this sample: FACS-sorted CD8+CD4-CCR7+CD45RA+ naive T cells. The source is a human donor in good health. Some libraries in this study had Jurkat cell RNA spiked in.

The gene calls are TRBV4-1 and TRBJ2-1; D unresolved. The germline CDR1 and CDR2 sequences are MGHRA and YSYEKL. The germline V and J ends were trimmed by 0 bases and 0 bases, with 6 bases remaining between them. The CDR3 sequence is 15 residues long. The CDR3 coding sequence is TGCGCCAGCAGCCAAGAGGGCAGCTCCTACAATGAGCAGTTCTTC. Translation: CASSQEGSSYNEQFF.

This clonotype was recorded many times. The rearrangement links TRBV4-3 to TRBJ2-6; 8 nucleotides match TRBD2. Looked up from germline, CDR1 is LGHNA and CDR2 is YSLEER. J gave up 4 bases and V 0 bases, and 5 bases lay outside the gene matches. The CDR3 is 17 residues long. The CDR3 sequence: CASSQDSSGRGANVLTF. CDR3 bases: TGCGCCAGCAGCCAAGATTCCAGCGGGAGAGGGGCCAACGTCCTGACTTTC.

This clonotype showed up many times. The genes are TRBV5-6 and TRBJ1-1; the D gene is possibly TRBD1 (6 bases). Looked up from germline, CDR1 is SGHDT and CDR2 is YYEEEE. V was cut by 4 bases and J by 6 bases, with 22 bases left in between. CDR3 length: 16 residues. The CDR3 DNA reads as TGTGCCAGCAGCCACAGGGAGGGCCTGATGATCTCTGAAGCTTTCTTT. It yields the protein CASSHREGLMISEAFF.

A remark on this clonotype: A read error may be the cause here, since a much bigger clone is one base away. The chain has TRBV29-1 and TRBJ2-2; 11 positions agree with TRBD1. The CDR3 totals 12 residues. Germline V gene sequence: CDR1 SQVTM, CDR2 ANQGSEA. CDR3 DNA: TGCAGCGGGACAGGGGGCCCCGGGGAGCTGCTTTTT. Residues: CSGTGGPGELLF.

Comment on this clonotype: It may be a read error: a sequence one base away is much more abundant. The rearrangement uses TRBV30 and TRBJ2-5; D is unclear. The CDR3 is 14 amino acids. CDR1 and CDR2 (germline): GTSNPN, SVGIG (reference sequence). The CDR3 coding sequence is TGTGCCAGGAGTGTACCCAGGATACAAGAGACCCAGTACTTC. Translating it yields CARSVPRIQETQYF.

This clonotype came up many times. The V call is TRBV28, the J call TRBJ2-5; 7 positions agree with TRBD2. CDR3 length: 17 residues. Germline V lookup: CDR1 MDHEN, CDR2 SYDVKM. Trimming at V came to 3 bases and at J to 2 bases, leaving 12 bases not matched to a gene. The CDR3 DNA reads TGTGCCAGCAGTTTCCCCGGAGCTAGCGGATCACAAGAGACCCAGTACTTC. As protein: CASSFPGASGSQETQYF.

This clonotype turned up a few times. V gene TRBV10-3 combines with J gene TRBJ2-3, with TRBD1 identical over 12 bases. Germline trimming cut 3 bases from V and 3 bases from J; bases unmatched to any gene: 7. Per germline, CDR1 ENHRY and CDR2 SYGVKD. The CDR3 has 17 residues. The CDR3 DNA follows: TGTGCCATCAGTGATCCGGGACAGGGGGCGCGTACAGATACGCAGTATTTT. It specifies CAISDPGQGARTDTQYF.

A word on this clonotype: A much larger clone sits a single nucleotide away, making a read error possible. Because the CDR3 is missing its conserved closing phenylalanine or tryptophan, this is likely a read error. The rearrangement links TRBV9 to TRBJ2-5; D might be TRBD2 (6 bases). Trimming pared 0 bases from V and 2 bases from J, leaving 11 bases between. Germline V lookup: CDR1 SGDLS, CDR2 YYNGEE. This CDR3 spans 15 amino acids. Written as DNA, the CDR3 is TGTGCCAGCAGCGTAGTAGCTAGCGCGCAAGAGACCCAGTACCTC. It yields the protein CASSVVASAQETQYL.

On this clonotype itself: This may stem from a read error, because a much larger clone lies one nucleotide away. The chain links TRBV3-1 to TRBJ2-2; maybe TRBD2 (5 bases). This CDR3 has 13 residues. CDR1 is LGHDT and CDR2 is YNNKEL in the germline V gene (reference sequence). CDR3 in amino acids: CASSQTVTGVLFF. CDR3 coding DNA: TGTGCCAGCAGCCAAACAGTGACCGGGGTGCTGTTTTTT.

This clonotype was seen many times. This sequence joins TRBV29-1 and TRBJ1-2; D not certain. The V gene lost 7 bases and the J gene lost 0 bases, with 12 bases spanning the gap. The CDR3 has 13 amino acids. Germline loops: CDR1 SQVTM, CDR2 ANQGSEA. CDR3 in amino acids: CSDNSRTNYGYTF. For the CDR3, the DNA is TGCAGCGATAACAGCCGAACTAACTATGGCTACACCTTC.

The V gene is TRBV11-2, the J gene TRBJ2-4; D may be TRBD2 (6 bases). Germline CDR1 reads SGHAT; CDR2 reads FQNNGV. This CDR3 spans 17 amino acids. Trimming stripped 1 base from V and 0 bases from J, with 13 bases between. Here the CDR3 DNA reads TGTGCCAGCAGCTTAGGCCTTGTGGGACTAGCCAAAAACATTCAGTACTTC. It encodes CASSLGLVGLAKNIQYF.

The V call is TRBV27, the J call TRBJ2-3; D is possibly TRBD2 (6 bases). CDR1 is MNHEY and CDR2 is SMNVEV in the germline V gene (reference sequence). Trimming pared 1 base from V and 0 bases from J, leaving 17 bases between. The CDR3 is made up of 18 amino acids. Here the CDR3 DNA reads TGTGCCAGCAGTTTATATGGCTCTGGGGGGTTTAGCACAGATACGCAGTATTTT. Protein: CASSLYGSGGFSTDTQYF.

CDR3 DNA sequence: TGTGCCAGCAGCTTAGCCCGGATTAACACTGAAGCTTTCTTT. Its protein product is CASSLARINTEAFF. The chain is built from TRBV7-6 and TRBJ1-1; unclear D gene. Trimming removed 0 bases from V and 2 bases from J, with 7 bases in between. The germline V gene has CDR1 SGHVS and CDR2 FNYEAQ. The CDR3 runs to 14 residues. The full variable domain, completed using reference TRBV7-6 and TRBJ1-1, is GAGVSQSPRYKVTKRGQDVALRCDPISGHVSLYWYRQALGQGPEFLTYFNYEAQQDKSGLPNDRFSAERPEGSISTLTIQRTEQRDSAMYRCASSLARINTEAFFGQGTRLTVV.

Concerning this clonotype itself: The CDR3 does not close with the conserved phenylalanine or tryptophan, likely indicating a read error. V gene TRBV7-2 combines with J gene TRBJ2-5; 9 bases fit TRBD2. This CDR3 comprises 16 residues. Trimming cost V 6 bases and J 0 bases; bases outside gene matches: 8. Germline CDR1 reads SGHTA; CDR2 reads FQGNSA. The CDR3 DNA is TGTGCCAGCAGTCGAATAGCGGGGGCCGACCAAGAGACCCAGTACCTC. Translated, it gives CASSRIAGADQETQYL.

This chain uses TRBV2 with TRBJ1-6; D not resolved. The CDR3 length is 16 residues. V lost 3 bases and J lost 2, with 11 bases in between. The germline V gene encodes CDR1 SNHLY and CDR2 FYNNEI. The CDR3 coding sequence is TGTGCCAGCAGTGAGTCCGCGAACGCCTATAATTCACCCCTCCACTTT. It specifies CASSESANAYNSPLHF.

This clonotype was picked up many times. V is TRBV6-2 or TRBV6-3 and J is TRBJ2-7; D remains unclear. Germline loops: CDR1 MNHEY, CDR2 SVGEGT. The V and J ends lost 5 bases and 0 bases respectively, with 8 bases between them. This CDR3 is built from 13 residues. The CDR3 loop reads CASSVGYSYEQYF. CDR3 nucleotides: TGTGCCAGCAGTGTCGGATACTCCTACGAGCAGTACTTC.

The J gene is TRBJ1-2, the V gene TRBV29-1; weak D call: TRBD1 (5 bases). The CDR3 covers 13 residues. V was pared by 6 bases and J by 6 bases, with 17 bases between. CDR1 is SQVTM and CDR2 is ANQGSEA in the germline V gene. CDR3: CSVSLGVPDGYTF. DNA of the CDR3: TGCAGCGTGTCATTAGGGGTCCCTGATGGCTACACCTTC. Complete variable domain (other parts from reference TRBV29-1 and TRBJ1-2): SAVISQKPSRDICQRGTSLTIQCQVDSQVTMMFWYRQQPGQSLTLIATANQGSEATYESGFVIDKFPISRPNLTFSTLTVSNMSPEDSSIYLCSVSLGVPDGYTFGSGTRLTVV.

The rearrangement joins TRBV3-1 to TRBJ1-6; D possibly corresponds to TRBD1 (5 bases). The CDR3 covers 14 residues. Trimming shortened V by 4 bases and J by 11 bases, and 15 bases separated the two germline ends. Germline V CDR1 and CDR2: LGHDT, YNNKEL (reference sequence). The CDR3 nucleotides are TGTGCCAGCAGCCCCGCGGGGGTAGGGGCACCCCTCCACTTT. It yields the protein CASSPAGVGAPLHF.